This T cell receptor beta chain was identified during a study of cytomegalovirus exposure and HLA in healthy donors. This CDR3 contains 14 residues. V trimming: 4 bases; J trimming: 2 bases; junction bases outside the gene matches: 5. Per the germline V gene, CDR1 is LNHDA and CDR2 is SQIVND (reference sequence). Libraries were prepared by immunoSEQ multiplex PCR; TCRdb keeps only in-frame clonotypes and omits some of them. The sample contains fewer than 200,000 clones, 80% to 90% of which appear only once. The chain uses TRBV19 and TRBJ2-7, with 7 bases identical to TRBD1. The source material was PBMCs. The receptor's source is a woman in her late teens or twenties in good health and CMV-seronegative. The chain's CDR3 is CASSNMDRTYEQYF. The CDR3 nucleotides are TGTGCCAGTAGTAATATGGACAGGACCTACGAGCAGTACTTC. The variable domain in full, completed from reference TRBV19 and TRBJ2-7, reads DGGITQSPKYLFRKEGQNVTLSCEQNLNHDAMYWYRQDPGQGLRLIYYSQIVNDFQKGDIAEGYSVSREKKESFPLTVTSAQKNPTAFYLCASSNMDRTYEQYFGPGTRLTVT.